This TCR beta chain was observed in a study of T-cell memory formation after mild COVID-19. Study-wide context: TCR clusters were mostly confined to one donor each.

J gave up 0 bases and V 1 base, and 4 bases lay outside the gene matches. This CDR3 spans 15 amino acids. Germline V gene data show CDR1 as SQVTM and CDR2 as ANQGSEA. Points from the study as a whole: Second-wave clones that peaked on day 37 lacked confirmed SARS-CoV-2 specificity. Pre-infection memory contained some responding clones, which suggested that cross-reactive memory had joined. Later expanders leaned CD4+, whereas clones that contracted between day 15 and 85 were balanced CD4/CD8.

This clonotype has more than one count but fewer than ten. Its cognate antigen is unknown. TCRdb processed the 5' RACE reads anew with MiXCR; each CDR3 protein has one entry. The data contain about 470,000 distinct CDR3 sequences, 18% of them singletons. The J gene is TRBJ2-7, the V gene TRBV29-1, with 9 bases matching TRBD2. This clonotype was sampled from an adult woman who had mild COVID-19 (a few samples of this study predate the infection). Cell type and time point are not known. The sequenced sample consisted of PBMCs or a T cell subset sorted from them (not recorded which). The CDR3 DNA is TGCAGCGTTGAAGGCGTACTAGCGGGCTCCTACGAGCAGTACTTC. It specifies CSVEGVLAGSYEQYF.